These T cell receptor beta chains were read from a single sample in a study of T cells after yellow fever vaccination. TCRdb ran MiXCR on the 5' RACE reads and lists one entry per CDR3 protein. The table includes some 110,000 distinct CDR3 sequences, around 8.6% detected once. Sequencing was performed on CD8+ T cells sorted from PBMCs, taken 45 days after the yellow fever booster vaccination. These receptor sequences come from a man aged 25 to 40 who received the YFV17D yellow fever vaccine. Each CDR3 is given with its conserved first and last residue. Each record gives: clone size, D gene, J gene, V gene, CDR3 DNA, CDR3 protein. The D gene is left open where the match is weak. For some rows the clone size is stated as once, few or many, or as a class when expanded; others skip it.

many NA TRBJ2-1 TRBV9 TGTGCCAGCAGCGTAGGACTCGCGAGCTCCTACAATGAGCAGTTCTTC CASSVGLASSYNEQFF
NA TRBD1 TRBJ2-2 TRBV5-1 TGCGCCAGCAGCTTGCTTACCGGGACAGGGCACACCGGGGAGCTGTTTTTT CASSLLTGTGHTGELFF
many NA TRBJ2-7 TRBV5-1 TGCGCCAGCAGCTTGGCCTCGTCCGGGACTCCCTACGAGCAGTACTTC CASSLASSGTPYEQYF
NA NA TRBJ2-6 TRBV27 TGTGCCAGCAGTTTATCGTTCACGACAGGCGAGTCTGGGGCCAACGTCCTGACTTTC CASSLSFTTGESGANVLTF
NA NA TRBJ2-3 TRBV6-2/TRBV6-3 TGTGCCAGCAGTTCAGCACCAGATACGCAGTATTTT CASSSAPDTQYF
NA TRBD2 TRBJ2-2 TRBV20-1 TGCAGTGCTCTGGGGTTCGGGAGGTTGGTCAACACCTGGGAGCTGTTTTTT CSALGFGRLVNTWELFF
many TRBD2 TRBJ2-7 TRBV4-3 TGCGCCAGCAGCCCGGGGGGAGGGGACTCCTACGAGCAGTACTTC CASSPGGGDSYEQYF
many TRBD1 TRBJ2-5 TRBV5-1 TGCGCCAGCGGGACAGGAGGGAGTGAGGAGACCCAGTACTTC CASGTGGSEETQYF
few TRBD2 TRBJ2-3 TRBV29-1 TGCAGCGCCAATGTGGGCGGGAGTATCGGAGATACGCAGTATTTT CSANVGGSIGDTQYF
many NA TRBJ1-2 TRBV9 TGTGCCAGCAGCGTGCAGGGCGACTATGGCTACACCTTC CASSVQGDYGYTF
many TRBD2 TRBJ2-7 TRBV7-2 TGTGCCAGCTCCTCGGGGGTACTAGCGGGGATCTACGAGCAGTACTTC CASSSGVLAGIYEQYF
many NA TRBJ2-2 TRBV29-1 TGCAGCGTTGTGTTAAACGGGAACACCGGGGAGCTGTTTTTT CSVVLNGNTGELFF
many TRBD1 TRBJ2-5 TRBV27 TGTGCCAGCAGTTTAACGACAGGGTTGGGCCTAGAGACCCAGTACTTC CASSLTTGLGLETQYF
few NA TRBJ2-1 TRBV29-1 TGCAGCTTCACCCTCGAGGCGAGCTCCTACAATGAGCAGTTCTTC CSFTLEASSYNEQFF
few NA TRBJ1-2 TRBV3-1 TGTGCCAGCAGCCAAGATCTCAGGACTAACTATGGCTACACCTTC CASSQDLRTNYGYTF
many TRBD2 TRBJ2-5 TRBV25-1 TGTGCCAGCAGCGTCTGGGGGGAGGGCCAAGAGACCCAGTACTTC CASSVWGEGQETQYF
many NA TRBJ2-3 TRBV5-1 TGCGCCAGCAGCTTGGTAGTAGCGGGCACAGATACGCAGTATTTT CASSLVVAGTDTQYF
many NA TRBJ2-5 TRBV29-1 TGCAGCGTAGTTTATAGGTCTAGTCGACAAGAGACCCAGTACTTC CSVVYRSSRQETQYF
many NA TRBJ2-7 TRBV7-3 TGTGCCAGCAGCCCCGGGCACGGGAGCTCCTACGAGCAGTACTTC CASSPGHGSSYEQYF
NA NA TRBJ2-5 TRBV7-9 TGTGCCAGCAGCTTAGATCAGGCACAAGAGACCCAGTACTTC CASSLDQAQETQYF
many NA TRBJ2-1 TRBV5-6 TGTGCCAGCAGCCAGGACAGTTTGGATGAGCAGTTCTTC CASSQDSLDEQFF
few NA TRBJ2-7 TRBV9 TGTGCCAGCAGCTCCGGGACCTCGCCCCCCTACGAGCAGTACTTC CASSSGTSPPYEQYF
NA TRBD1 TRBJ1-4 TRBV27 TGTGCCAGCAGACGGACAGGGTGGGATGAAAAACTGTTTTTT CASRRTGWDEKLFF